These 17 T cell receptor beta chains share one sample of origin, sequenced in a study of CD8+ T cells in alopecia areata. Documented treatment: oral pan-JAK inhibitor, 5-10 mg twice daily. It was cDNA, reverse transcribed from extracted RNA, that served as the sequencing template. Sequenced by immunoSEQ multiplex PCR; TCRdb stores in-frame clones only, minus some. This table holds approximately 180,000 clones, roughly 60% found once. This material consisted of CD4+ T cells sorted from blood, taken at week 24, from a patient treated with tofacitinib. The receptors were gathered from a human donor with alopecia areata.

J is TRBJ1-5 and V is TRBV19; D is ambiguous. Germline values: CDR1 LNHDA, CDR2 SQIVND (reference sequence). The ends were cut back, 0 bases at V and 2 bases at J, with 17 bases in the middle. The CDR3 covers 18 residues. The DNA for the CDR3 is TGTGCCAGTAGTATAGATGGCAGGAGGGCCTCTCGCAATCAGCCCCAGCATTTT. This translates into CASSIDGRRASRNQPQHF.

The CDR3 is CASSVSPKETQYF. CDR3 DNA sequence: TGTGCCAGCAGCGTAAGCCCTAAAGAGACCCAGTACTTC. This rearrangement joins TRBV9 to TRBJ2-5; D not resolved. Per germline, CDR1 SGDLS and CDR2 YYNGEE. This CDR3 has 13 residues. Trimming removed 1 base at V and 3 bases at J, with 7 bases between.

A single count supports this clone. The chain employs TRBV30 and TRBJ1-1; possible D gene TRBD1, 6 bases. The length of the CDR3 is 12 residues. V was pared by 5 bases and J by 9 bases, with 16 bases between. Per germline, CDR1 GTSNPN and CDR2 SVGIG (reference sequence). The CDR3 DNA reads as TGTGCCTGGGGGGGCGGTAGCCGTAAAGCTTTCTTT. Translation: CAWGGGSRKAFF.

This clone has just a few counts. V usage is TRBV29-1 and J usage is TRBJ1-5; D is uncertain. V lost 5 bases, J lost 5 bases, and 13 bases lay in between. The CDR3 length is 13 residues. Germline values: CDR1 SQVTM, CDR2 ANQGSEA. The CDR3 bases are TGCAGCGTTCCATCGGGTCTCTATCAGCCCCAGCATTTT. Its protein is CSVPSGLYQPQHF.

This clone was counted a single time. This chain joins TRBV5-1 and TRBJ2-4, with a tentative D call TRBD1 (7 bases). Germline V CDR1 and CDR2: SGHRS, YFSETQ. CDR3 size: 18 residues. V was trimmed by 4 bases and J by 2 bases, leaving 22 bases between them. In DNA form, the CDR3 reads TGCGCCAGCAGCGTCGGGGGACAGCCGATAGGGTCCAAAAACATTCAGTACTTC. This sequence encodes CASSVGGQPIGSKNIQYF.

CDR3 loop: CAWSEARVGQPQHF. Here the CDR3 DNA reads TGTGCCTGGAGTGAAGCGAGGGTCGGCCAGCCCCAGCATTTT. The V and J genes are TRBV30 and TRBJ1-5, with D unresolved. Trimming took 1 base from V and 7 from J, leaving 14 bases between them. The CDR3 runs to 14 residues. The germline CDR1 and CDR2 sequences are GTSNPN and SVGIG (reference sequence).

The chain links TRBV2 to TRBJ2-1; 7 bases map to TRBD2. The V and J ends lost 7 bases and 0 bases, in that order; junction bases with no gene match: 12. CDR3 length: 17 amino acids. Germline CDR1 and CDR2: SNHLY and FYNNEI. This chain's CDR3 is CASKRTGRGSSYNEQFF. CDR3 coding DNA: TGTGCCAGCAAACGGACGGGGCGGGGGAGCTCCTACAATGAGCAGTTCTTC.

This clone was observed once. The genes are TRBV9 and TRBJ1-1, with D possibly being TRBD1 (5 bases). The CDR3 contains 15 residues. Germline CDR1 reads SGDLS; CDR2 reads YYNGEE. Trimming left V 2 bases short and J 2 bases short, with 13 bases between. The CDR3 nucleotides read TGTGCCAGCAGCGTGAACGGGGCTCCTAACACTGAAGCTTTCTTT. Translation: CASSVNGAPNTEAFF. Variable domain in full (rest from reference TRBV9 and TRBJ1-1): DSGVTQTPKHLITATGQRVTLRCSPRSGDLSVYWYQQSLDQGLQFLIQYYNGEERAKGNILERFSAQQFPDLHSELNLSSLELGDSALYFCASSVNGAPNTEAFFGQGTRLTVV.

This rearrangement joins TRBV7-2 to TRBJ1-1; tentative D call: TRBD1 (5 bases). CDR3 length: 16 residues. V lost 3 bases and J 1 base, leaving 15 bases between the germline ends. Germline V gene data show CDR1 as SGHTA and CDR2 as FQGNSA. In DNA, the CDR3 is TGTGCCAGCAGCTTTAGGTTTGACAGAAGGAACACTGAAGCTTTCTTT. This sequence encodes CASSFRFDRRNTEAFF.

The chain couples TRBV4-3 to TRBJ1-2; D is unclear. Germline lookup yields CDR1 LGHNA and CDR2 YSLEER. V lost 0 bases, J lost 7 bases, and 12 bases lay in between. CDR3 size: 14 residues. The CDR3 coding sequence is TGCGCCAGCAGCCAAGATCACCGGGAGGGTGGCTACACCTTC. It encodes CASSQDHREGGYTF.

The V gene is TRBV2, the J gene TRBJ1-5; D is possibly TRBD1 (5 bases). V was shortened by 7 bases and J by 1 base, with 8 bases between the two germline ends. In germline, CDR1 is SNHLY, CDR2 FYNNEI. The CDR3 is 13 residues long. For the CDR3, the DNA is TGTGCCAGCACTGGGGACAGCAATCAGCCCCAGCATTTT. Amino acid sequence: CASTGDSNQPQHF.

V and J are TRBV27 and TRBJ2-1, with unresolved D. CDR3 length: 11 residues. V gave up 5 bases and J gave up 4 bases, with 3 bases separating them. CDR1 and CDR2 from the germline V gene are MNHEY and SMNVEV (reference sequence). The CDR3 DNA is TGTGCCAGCAGTACATACAATGAGCAGTTCTTC. Translating gives CASSTYNEQFF.

This clone was detected only a few times. Here the CDR3 reads CASSYRDRVANTEAFF. DNA of the CDR3: TGTGCCAGCAGTTACCGGGACAGGGTGGCGAACACTGAAGCTTTCTTT. This chain joins TRBV6-5 and TRBJ1-1; 9 bases line up with TRBD1. The junction had 5 bases not matched to a gene; V was cut back by 2 bases and J by 1 base. Germline assignment: CDR1 MNHEY and CDR2 SVGAGI. This CDR3 region has 16 residues.

This clone was seen once. The genes are TRBV30 and TRBJ2-3, with TRBD1 identical over 10 bases. V gave up 6 bases and J gave up 6 bases; unmatched junction bases: 9. Germline CDR1 GTSNPN, CDR2 SVGIG (reference sequence). There are 14 residues in the CDR3. The CDR3 protein is CACDRGLDGDTQYF. The CDR3 DNA reads as TGTGCCTGCGACAGGGGGCTTGATGGGGATACGCAGTATTTT.

J is TRBJ2-3 and V is TRBV5-6; TRBD2 matches 8 bases. The CDR3 spans 14 residues. Germline V gene sequence: CDR1 SGHDT, CDR2 YYEEEE. Trimming took 2 bases from V and 3 from J; bases not matched to a gene: 2. CDR3 sequence: CASSFGRGTDTQYF. The CDR3, as DNA: TGTGCCAGCAGCTTCGGGAGGGGAACAGATACGCAGTATTTT. Combining the CDR3 with reference TRBV5-6 and TRBJ2-3 gives the whole variable domain DAGVTQSPTHLIKTRGQQVTLRCSPKSGHDTVSWYQQALGQGPQFIFQYYEEEERQRGNFPDRFSGHQFPNYSSELNVNALLLGDSALYLCASSFGRGTDTQYFGPGTRLTVL.

J is TRBJ2-1 and V is TRBV30; 7 bases agree with TRBD2. J gave up 9 bases and V 8 bases, and 13 bases lay outside the gene matches. CDR1 is GTSNPN and CDR2 is SVGIG in the germline V gene (reference sequence). The length of the CDR3 is 13 residues. CDR3 DNA sequence: TGTGCCGGAGACGGCGGGGGTGAGGGTGAGCAGTTCTTC. Translating gives CAGDGGGEGEQFF.

Here the CDR3 DNA reads TGTGCCAGCAGCCAAGGACAGGGTAGTCTCTATGGCTACACCTTC. It translates to CASSQGQGSLYGYTF. This sequence joins TRBV7-2 and TRBJ1-2; TRBD1 agrees at 8 bases. The CDR3 consists of 15 residues. CDR1 is SGHTA and CDR2 is FQGNSA in the germline V gene. With 5 bases clipped from V and 4 bases from J, the junction kept 9 bases outside the gene matches.